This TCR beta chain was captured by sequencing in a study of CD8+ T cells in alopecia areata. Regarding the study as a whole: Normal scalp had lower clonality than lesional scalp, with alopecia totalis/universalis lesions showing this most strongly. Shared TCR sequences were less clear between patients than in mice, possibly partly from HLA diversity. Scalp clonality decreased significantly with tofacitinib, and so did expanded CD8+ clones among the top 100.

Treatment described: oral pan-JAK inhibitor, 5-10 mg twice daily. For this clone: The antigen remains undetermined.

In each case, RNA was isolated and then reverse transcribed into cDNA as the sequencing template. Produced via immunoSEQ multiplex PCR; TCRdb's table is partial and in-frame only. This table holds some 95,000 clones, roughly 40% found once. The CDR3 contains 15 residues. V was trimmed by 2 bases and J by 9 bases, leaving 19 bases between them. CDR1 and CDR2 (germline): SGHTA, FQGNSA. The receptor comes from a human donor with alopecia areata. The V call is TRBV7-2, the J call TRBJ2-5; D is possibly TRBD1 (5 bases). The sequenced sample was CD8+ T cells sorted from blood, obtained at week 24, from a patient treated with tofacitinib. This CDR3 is CASSLKGHQRWAQYF. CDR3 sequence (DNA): TGTGCCAGCAGCTTAAAAGGACACCAACGGTGGGCCCAGTACTTC.